This TCR beta chain was captured by sequencing in a study of blood T cell repertoires in COVID-19. Study summary: Acute and convalescent COVID-19 specimens originated in the United States, Italy and Spain. Sample material is recorded as cDNA or gDNA derived from T cells, B-cell-depleted T cells, or PBMCs.

The authors' processing: Reference gene primer amplification gave nucleated cell count estimates. Some clones are missing from TCRdb's copy, which holds only in-frame ones; the method was immunoSEQ multiplex PCR. V and J calls and clone size are those listed in that table; D and trimming were worked out from the DNA. The data show tens of thousands of clones, roughly 89% seen once. The clonotype was recovered from a human donor in a cohort sampled during active COVID-19. The sequenced sample consisted of peripheral blood.

CDR3 residues: CASSYVGGGRVVHEQFF. CDR3 DNA sequence: TGTGCCAGCAGCTACGTGGGTGGAGGGCGAGTGGTTCATGAGCAGTTCTTC. The V call is TRBV7-2, the J call TRBJ2-1; maybe TRBD2 (6 bases). Trimming left V 4 bases short and J 8 bases short, with 24 bases between. The CDR3 runs to 17 residues. Germline CDR1 and CDR2: SGHTA and FQGNSA. The variable domain in full, completed from reference TRBV7-2 and TRBJ2-1, reads GAGVSQSPSNKVTEKGKDVELRCDPISGHTALYWYRQSLGQGLEFLIYFQGNSAPDKSGLPSDRFSAERTGGSVSTLTIQRTQQEDSAVYLCASSYVGGGRVVHEQFFGPGTRLTVL.